These T cell receptor beta chains were read from a single sample in a study of Tregs in tolerant kidney transplant recipients. Generated by immunoSEQ multiplex PCR, the TCRdb table keeps only in-frame clones and is missing some. The top ten clones hold 1.5% to 2% of a sample with about 81,000 clones, roughly 90% of them seen once. The input for sequencing was CD4+ T cells from blood (PBMCs), taken 24 months after the transplant. The source of these receptors is a human patient who received a combined kidney and bone marrow transplant. A share of the T cells may be of graft donor origin. CDR3s include the opening cysteine and the closing phenylalanine or tryptophan. D genes are given only for firm matches. The size of a clone is reported for some rows only, either as once, few or many, or as a class for expanded clones.

d_call	v_call	clone_size	j_call	cdr3_length	cdr3_nt	cdr3_aa
.	TRBV7-7	.	TRBJ2-1	15	TGTGCCAGCAGTCTAACCGACGGAGCCTACAATGAGCAGTTCTTC	CASSLTDGAYNEQFF
TRBD1	TRBV28	.	TRBJ2-2	14	TGTGCCAGCAGCAGGGACAGTAACACCGGGGAGCTGTTTTTT	CASSRDSNTGELFF
TRBD1	TRBV29-1	.	TRBJ2-3	12	TGCAGCGTGGACAGGTCGACAGATACGCAGTATTTT	CSVDRSTDTQYF
.	TRBV28	.	TRBJ1-2	15	TGTGCCAGCAGTTTACAGGGGACGCCTAACTATGGCTACACCTTC	CASSLQGTPNYGYTF
TRBD2	TRBV6-6	.	TRBJ2-3	15	TGTGCCAGCAGTTACTCGGGGGGGAATCCAGATACGCAGTATTTT	CASSYSGGNPDTQYF
TRBD1	TRBV9	.	TRBJ2-7	15	TGTGCCAGCAGCGTACCCGGACAGGGGGAAGCCACCGAGTACTTC	CASSVPGQGEATEYF
TRBD2	TRBV5-1	.	TRBJ2-7	15	TGCGCCAGCAGCTACGGACTAGCGGGTTCCTACGAGCAGTACTTC	CASSYGLAGSYEQYF
TRBD1	TRBV5-8	.	TRBJ2-2	14	TGTGCCAGCAGCTTGACAGGGGCATACGGGGAGCTGTTTTTT	CASSLTGAYGELFF
.	TRBV7-3	.	TRBJ1-1	13	TGTGCCAGCAGTTATAAGCGCGGTGATGAAGCTTTCTTT	CASSYKRGDEAFF
.	TRBV20-1	.	TRBJ1-1	11	TGCAGTGCTCCGACGGGGTTGGGTGCTTTCTTT	CSAPTGLGAFF
.	TRBV21-1	.	TRBJ1-5	20	TGTGCCAGCAGCTCCCGATTGGGCCTCCGGGACAGGGGACTCAATCAGCCCCAGCATTTT	CASSSRLGLRDRGLNQPQHF
.	TRBV11-1	.	TRBJ2-7	17	TGTGCCAGCAGCTTGGGCAGGACGGGACTGTTAGACTACGAGCAGTACTTC	CASSLGRTGLLDYEQYF
.	TRBV6-1	.	TRBJ2-7	17	TGTGCCAGCAGTGAAGTTGCACAGGCTCTTATATCCTACGAGCAGTACTTC	CASSEVAQALISYEQYF
TRBD2	TRBV30	.	TRBJ2-6	17	TGTGCCTGGACCCGAGCGAGCGGGAGCTCTGGGGCCAACGTCCTGACTTTC	CAWTRASGSSGANVLTF
TRBD2	TRBV18	.	TRBJ2-2	20	TGTGCCAGCTCACCACCGGCCCGACTGACTAGCGGGAGAGGAGACGGGGAGCTGTTTTTT	CASSPPARLTSGRGDGELFF
.	TRBV28	few	TRBJ2-5	15	TGTGCCAGCAGTAGTGGGGCGCAGGGTCGGGAGACCCAGTACTTC	CASSSGAQGRETQYF
.	TRBV11-2	once	TRBJ1-5	17	TGTGCCAGCAGCTTAGGGGTAGGGGGTGAGGGTCATCAGCCCCAGCATTTT	CASSLGVGGEGHQPQHF
TRBD2	TRBV19	.	TRBJ2-3	14	TGTGCCAGTAGTAAACCGACTAGCGGAGATACGCAGTATTTT	CASSKPTSGDTQYF
TRBD2	TRBV11-2	once	TRBJ2-2	18	TGTGCCAGCAGCTTAAGAGGACTAGCGGGGGGGCCCGCCGGGGAGCTGTTTTTT	CASSLRGLAGGPAGELFF
.	TRBV15	.	TRBJ1-5	12	TGTGCCACCAGCAGAGACTTGCAGCCCCAGCATTTT	CATSRDLQPQHF
.	TRBV2	.	TRBJ1-1	13	TGTGCCAGCAACGACAGGACGAACACTGAAGCTTTCTTT	CASNDRTNTEAFF
TRBD1	TRBV19	.	TRBJ2-3	14	TGTGCCAGTAGTGGTAGGGGGCGGTCAGATACGCAGTATTTT	CASSGRGRSDTQYF
TRBD1	TRBV7-9	.	TRBJ1-2	13	TGTGCCAGCAGCCGGGACAGGGTTATGATGAACACCTTC	CASSRDRVMMNTF
.	TRBV7-3	.	TRBJ2-3	13	TGTGCCAGCAGCCCTAGACGGGAAGATACGCAGTATTTT	CASSPRREDTQYF
.	TRBV11-3	once	TRBJ2-2	14	TGTGCCAGCAGCGCCGCCAGGACTGGTTGGGAGCTGTTTTTT	CASSAARTGWELFF
TRBD2	TRBV19	.	TRBJ2-2	14	TGTGCCGTTAGCCAACTAGCGGGGGCACAGGAGCTGTTTTTT	CAVSQLAGAQELFF
TRBD1	TRBV5-4	.	TRBJ2-3	15	TGTGCCAGCAGCACGGGACAGTCACAAACAGATACGCAGTATTTT	CASSTGQSQTDTQYF
.	TRBV9	.	TRBJ1-1	13	TGTGCCAGCAGCGTAGTAGCAAACACTGAAGCTTTCTTT	CASSVVANTEAFF
TRBD1	TRBV7-2	.	TRBJ1-3	14	TGTGCCAGCAGCCGGGACAGCTCTGGAAACACCATATATTTT	CASSRDSSGNTIYF
TRBD1	TRBV6-5	few	TRBJ1-4	15	TGTGCCAGCAGTGGGGAGGACAGGGGCTCTCGGAAACTGTTTTTT	CASSGEDRGSRKLFF
TRBD2	TRBV4-1	few	TRBJ2-7	16	TGCGCCAGCAGCCAAGAAGGACTAGCGGATTCCTACGAGCAGTACTTC	CASSQEGLADSYEQYF
.	TRBV6-5	.	TRBJ2-2	13	TGTGCCAGCGCGCGGGACAGCACCGGGGAGCTGTTTTTT	CASARDSTGELFF
.	TRBV7-2	once	TRBJ2-7	14	TGTGCCAGCAGCTTAGTGATCGGCCGAGGGGAGCAGTACTTC	CASSLVIGRGEQYF
.	TRBV5-1	.	TRBJ2-6	18	TGCGCCAGCAGCTTCACCCGGCGAACAGGGATAATGGCCAACGTCCTGACTTTC	CASSFTRRTGIMANVLTF
TRBD1	TRBV5-1	.	TRBJ2-5	14	TGCGCCAGCAACCGGGACAGGGGGGAAGAGACCCAGTACTTC	CASNRDRGEETQYF
.	TRBV5-8	once	TRBJ2-7	14	TGTGCCAGCAGCTTGGCCCCGACATCCTACGAGCAGTACTTC	CASSLAPTSYEQYF
TRBD2	TRBV7-3	once	TRBJ2-3	17	TGTGCCAGCAGCCCAGGGACTAGCGGGGGGGTCAGGGATACGCAGTATTTT	CASSPGTSGGVRDTQYF
.	TRBV7-6	.	TRBJ1-3	14	TGTGCCAGCAGCTCGGGGGTGTCTGGAAACACCATATATTTT	CASSSGVSGNTIYF
TRBD1	TRBV6-5	few	TRBJ1-4	16	TGTGCCAGCAGTTACCTGGGGCAGGGGGGTAATGAAAAACTGTTTTTT	CASSYLGQGGNEKLFF